The subject of this entry is one TCR beta chain. The entry originates in a study of T cell changes during pregnancy in multiple sclerosis. Measured with immunoSEQ multiplex PCR; TCRdb has only the in-frame clones, and not every one. Of 40,000 to 50,000 clones listed, just under 95% are singletons. The TCR originated in a female donor with multiple sclerosis, enrolled in a pregnancy study. Source: CD8+ T cells from peripheral blood mononuclear cells, taken after pregnancy.

In DNA form, the CDR3 reads TGCGCCAGCAGCCCCGGACAGGGACAAGAGACCCAGTACTTC. Translated: CASSPGQGQETQYF. The chain couples TRBV5-1 to TRBJ2-5; TRBD1 matches 8 bases. This CDR3 contains 14 residues. J lost 2 bases, V lost 4 bases, and 4 bases had no gene match. Germline CDR1 SGHRS, CDR2 YFSETQ. The variable domain in full, with the rest retrieved from reference TRBV5-1 and TRBJ2-5, is KAGVTQTPRYLIKTRGQQVTLSCSPISGHRSVSWYQQTPGQGLQFLFEYFSETQRNKGNFPGRFSGRQFSNSRSEMNVSTLELGDSALYLCASSPGQGQETQYFGPGTRLLVL.